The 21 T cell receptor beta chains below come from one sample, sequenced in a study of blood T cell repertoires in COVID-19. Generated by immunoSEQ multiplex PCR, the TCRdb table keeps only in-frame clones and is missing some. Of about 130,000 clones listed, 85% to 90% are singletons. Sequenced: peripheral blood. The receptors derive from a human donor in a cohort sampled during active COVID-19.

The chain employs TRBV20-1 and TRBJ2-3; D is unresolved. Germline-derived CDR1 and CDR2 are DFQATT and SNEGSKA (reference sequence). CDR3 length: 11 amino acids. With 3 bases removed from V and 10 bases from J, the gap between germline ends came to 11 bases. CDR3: CSASWQESQYF. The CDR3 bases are TGCAGTGCTAGTTGGCAGGAATCGCAGTATTTT.

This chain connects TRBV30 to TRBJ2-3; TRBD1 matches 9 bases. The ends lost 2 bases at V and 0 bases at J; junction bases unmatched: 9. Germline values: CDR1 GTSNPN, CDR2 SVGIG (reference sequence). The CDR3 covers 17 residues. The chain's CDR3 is CAWSSDRDRVSTDTQYF. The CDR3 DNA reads TGTGCCTGGAGTTCAGACCGGGACAGGGTTAGCACAGATACGCAGTATTTT. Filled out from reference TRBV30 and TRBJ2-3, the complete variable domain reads SQTIHQWPATLVQPVGSPLSLECTVEGTSNPNLYWYRQAAGRGLQLLFYSVGIGQISSEVPQNLSASRPQDRQFILSSKKLLLSDSGFYLCAWSSDRDRVSTDTQYFGPGTRLTVL.

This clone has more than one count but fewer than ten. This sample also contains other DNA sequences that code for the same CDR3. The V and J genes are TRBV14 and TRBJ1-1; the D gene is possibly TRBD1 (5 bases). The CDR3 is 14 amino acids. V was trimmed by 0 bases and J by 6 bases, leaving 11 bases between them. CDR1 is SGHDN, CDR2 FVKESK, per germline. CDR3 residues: CASSQEAGRAEAFF. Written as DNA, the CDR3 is TGTGCCAGCAGCCAAGAGGCAGGGAGGGCTGAAGCTTTCTTT.

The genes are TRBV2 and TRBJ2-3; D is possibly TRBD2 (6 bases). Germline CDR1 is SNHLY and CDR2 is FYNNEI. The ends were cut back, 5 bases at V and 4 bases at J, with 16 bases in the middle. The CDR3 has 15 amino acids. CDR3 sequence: CASSTPGLLSDTQYF. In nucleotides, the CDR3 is TGTGCCAGCAGTACCCCGGGACTTCTATCAGATACGCAGTATTTT.

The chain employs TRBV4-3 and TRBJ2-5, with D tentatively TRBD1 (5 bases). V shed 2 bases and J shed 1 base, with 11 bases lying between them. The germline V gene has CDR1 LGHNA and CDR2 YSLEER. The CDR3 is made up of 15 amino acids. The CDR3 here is CASSQNGHVQETQYF. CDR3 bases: TGCGCCAGCAGCCAAAACGGACATGTCCAAGAGACCCAGTACTTC.

The CDR3 spells CASSPSLAGGIGELFF. The CDR3 DNA reads as TGTGCCAGCAGTCCTTCCTTGGCGGGGGGGATCGGGGAGCTGTTTTTT. The chain couples TRBV27 to TRBJ2-2; 9 nucleotides match TRBD2. The germline V gene encodes CDR1 MNHEY and CDR2 SMNVEV (reference sequence). CDR3 size: 16 residues. V shed 5 bases, J shed 7 bases, and the junction held 11 bases outside the gene matches.

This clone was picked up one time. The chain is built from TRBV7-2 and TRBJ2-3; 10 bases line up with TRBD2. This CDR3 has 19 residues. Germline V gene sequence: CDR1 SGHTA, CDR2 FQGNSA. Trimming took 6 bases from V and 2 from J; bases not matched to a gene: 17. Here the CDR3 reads CASSRRRLAGAKPTDTQYF. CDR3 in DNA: TGTGCCAGCAGTCGACGGCGGCTAGCGGGGGCTAAACCCACAGATACGCAGTATTTT.

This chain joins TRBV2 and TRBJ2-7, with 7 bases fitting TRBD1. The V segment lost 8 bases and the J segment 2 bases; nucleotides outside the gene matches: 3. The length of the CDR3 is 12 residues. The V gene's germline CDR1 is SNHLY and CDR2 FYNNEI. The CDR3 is CASGDRTYEQYF. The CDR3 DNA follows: TGTGCCAGCGGGGACAGAACCTACGAGCAGTACTTC.

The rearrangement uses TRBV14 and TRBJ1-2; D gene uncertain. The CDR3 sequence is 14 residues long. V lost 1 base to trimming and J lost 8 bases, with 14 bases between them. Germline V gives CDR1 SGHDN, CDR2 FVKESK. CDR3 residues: CASSQVQVLNGYTF. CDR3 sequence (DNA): TGTGCCAGCAGCCAAGTTCAGGTTTTGAACGGCTACACCTTC.

The CDR3 DNA reads as TGTGCCAGCAGCTTAGCGGGTATAGCGGGCACAGATACGCAGTATTTT. It specifies CASSLAGIAGTDTQYF. J is TRBJ2-3 and V is TRBV7-2, with a possible D match to TRBD2 (6 bases). V was shortened by 0 bases and J by 1 base, with 11 bases between the two germline ends. CDR3 size: 16 residues. Looked up from germline, CDR1 is SGHTA and CDR2 is FQGNSA.

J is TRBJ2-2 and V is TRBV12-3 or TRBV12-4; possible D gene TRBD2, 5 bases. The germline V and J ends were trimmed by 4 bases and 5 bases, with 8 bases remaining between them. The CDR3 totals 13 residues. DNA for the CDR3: TGTGCCAGCAGTTCCCGGGGAACCGGGGAGCTGTTTTTT. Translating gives CASSSRGTGELFF.

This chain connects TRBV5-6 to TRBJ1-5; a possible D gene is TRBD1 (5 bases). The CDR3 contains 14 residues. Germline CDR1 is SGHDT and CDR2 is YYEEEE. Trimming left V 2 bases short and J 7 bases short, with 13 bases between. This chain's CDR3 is CASSFGGGGQPQHF. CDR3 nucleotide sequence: TGTGCCAGCAGCTTCGGGGGAGGAGGCCAGCCCCAGCATTTT. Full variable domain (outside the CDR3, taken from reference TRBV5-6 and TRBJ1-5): DAGVTQSPTHLIKTRGQQVTLRCSPKSGHDTVSWYQQALGQGPQFIFQYYEEEERQRGNFPDRFSGHQFPNYSSELNVNALLLGDSALYLCASSFGGGGQPQHFGDGTRLSIL.

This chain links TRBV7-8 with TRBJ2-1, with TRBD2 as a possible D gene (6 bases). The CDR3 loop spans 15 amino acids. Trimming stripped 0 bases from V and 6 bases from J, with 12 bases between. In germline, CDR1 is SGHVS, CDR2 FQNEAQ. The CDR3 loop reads CASSLARERLNEQFF. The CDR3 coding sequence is TGTGCCAGCAGCTTAGCCCGGGAGAGACTCAATGAGCAGTTCTTC.

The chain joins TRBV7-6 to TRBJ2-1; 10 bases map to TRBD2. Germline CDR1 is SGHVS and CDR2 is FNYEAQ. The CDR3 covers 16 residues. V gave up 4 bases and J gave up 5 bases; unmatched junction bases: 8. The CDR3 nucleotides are TGTGCCAGCAGCTCGACTAGCGGGCCTCGTAACAATGAGCAGTTCTTC. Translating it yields CASSSTSGPRNNEQFF.

The CDR3 DNA is TGTGCCAGCAGCTCTGGCCGGGACAGCTACATGAACACTGAAGCTTTCTTT. Its translation: CASSSGRDSYMNTEAFF. This chain links TRBV11-3 with TRBJ1-1; TRBD1 agrees at 7 bases. CDR1 and CDR2 (germline): SGHNT, YENEEA. This CDR3 comprises 17 residues. V trimming: 4 bases; J trimming: 0 bases; junction bases outside the gene matches: 11.

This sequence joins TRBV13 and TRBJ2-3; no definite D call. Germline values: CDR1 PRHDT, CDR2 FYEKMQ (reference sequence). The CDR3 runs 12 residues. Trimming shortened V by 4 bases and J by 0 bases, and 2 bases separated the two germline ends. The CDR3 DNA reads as TGTGCCAGCAGCTCTAGCACAGATACGCAGTATTTT. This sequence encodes CASSSSTDTQYF.

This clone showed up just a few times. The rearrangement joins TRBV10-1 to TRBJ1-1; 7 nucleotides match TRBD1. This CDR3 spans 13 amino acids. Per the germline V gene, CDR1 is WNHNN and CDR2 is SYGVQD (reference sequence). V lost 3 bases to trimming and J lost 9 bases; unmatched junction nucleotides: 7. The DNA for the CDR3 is TGCGCCAGCAGTGAATTTGAGGGGGCGAAAGCTTTCTTT. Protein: CASSEFEGAKAFF.

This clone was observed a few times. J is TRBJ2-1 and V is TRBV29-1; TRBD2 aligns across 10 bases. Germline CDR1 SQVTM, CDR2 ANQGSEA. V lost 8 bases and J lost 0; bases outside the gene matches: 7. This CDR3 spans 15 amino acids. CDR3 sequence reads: CSLRLAGYSYNEQFF. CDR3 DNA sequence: TGCAGCCTTAGACTAGCGGGCTACTCCTACAATGAGCAGTTCTTC.

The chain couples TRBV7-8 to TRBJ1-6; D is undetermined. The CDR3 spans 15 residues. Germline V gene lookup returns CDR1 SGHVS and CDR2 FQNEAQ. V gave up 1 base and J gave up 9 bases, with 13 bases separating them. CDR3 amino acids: CASSLEFRGGSPLHF. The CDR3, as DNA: TGTGCCAGCAGCTTAGAGTTCCGAGGAGGTTCACCCCTCCACTTT.

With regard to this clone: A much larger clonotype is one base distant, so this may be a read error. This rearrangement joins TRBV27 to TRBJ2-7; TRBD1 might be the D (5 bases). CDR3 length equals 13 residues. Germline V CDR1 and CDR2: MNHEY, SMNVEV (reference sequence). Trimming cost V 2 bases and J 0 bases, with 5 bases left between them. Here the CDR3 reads CASSLDSSYEQYF. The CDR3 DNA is TGTGCCAGCAGTTTAGACAGCTCCTACGAGCAGTACTTC.

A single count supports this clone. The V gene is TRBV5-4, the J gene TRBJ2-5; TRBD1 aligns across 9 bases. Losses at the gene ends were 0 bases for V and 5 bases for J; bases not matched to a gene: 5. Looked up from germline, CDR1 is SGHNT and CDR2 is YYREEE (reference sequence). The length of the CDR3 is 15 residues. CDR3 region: CASSLGGQGGETQYF. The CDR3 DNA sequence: TGTGCCAGCAGCTTGGGGGGACAGGGTGGGGAGACCCAGTACTTC.